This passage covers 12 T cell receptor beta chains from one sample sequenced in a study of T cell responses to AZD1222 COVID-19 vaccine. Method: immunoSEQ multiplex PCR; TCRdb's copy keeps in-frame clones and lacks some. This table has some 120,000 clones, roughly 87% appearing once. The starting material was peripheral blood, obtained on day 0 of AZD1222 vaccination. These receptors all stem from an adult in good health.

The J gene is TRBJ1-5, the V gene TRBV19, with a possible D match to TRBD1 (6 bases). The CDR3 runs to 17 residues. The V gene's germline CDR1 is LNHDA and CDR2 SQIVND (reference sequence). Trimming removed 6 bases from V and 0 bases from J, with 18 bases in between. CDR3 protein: CASSRAGADYSNQPQHF. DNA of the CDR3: TGTGCCAGTAGCCGAGCGGGGGCCGATTATAGCAATCAGCCCCAGCATTTT.

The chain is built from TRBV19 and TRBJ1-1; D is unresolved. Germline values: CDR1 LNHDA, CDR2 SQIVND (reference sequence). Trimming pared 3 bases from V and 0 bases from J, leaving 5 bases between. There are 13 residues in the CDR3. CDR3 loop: CASSIRVNTEAFF. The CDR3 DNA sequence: TGTGCCAGTAGTATCCGCGTGAACACTGAAGCTTTCTTT.

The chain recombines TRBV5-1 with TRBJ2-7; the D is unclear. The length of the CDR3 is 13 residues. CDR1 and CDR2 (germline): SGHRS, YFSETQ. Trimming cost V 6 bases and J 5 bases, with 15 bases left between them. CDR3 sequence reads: CASNGQETHEQYF. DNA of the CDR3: TGCGCCAGCAACGGGCAGGAGACCCACGAGCAGTACTTC. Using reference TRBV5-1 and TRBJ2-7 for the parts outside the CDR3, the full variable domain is KAGVTQTPRYLIKTRGQQVTLSCSPISGHRSVSWYQQTPGQGLQFLFEYFSETQRNKGNFPGRFSGRQFSNSRSEMNVSTLELGDSALYLCASNGQETHEQYFGPGTRLTVT.

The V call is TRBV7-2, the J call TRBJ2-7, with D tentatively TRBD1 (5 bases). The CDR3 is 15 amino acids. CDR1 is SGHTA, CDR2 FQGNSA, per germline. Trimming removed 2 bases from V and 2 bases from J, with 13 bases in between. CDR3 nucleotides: TGTGCCAGCAGCTTACGGACACCGGGTGCCTACGAGCAGTACTTC. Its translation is CASSLRTPGAYEQYF.

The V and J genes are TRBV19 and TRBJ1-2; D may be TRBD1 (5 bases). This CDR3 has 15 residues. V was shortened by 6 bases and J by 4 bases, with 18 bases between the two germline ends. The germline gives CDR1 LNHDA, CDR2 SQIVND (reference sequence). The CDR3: CASSHTRRAGYGYTF. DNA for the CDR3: TGTGCCAGTAGCCATACCCGCAGGGCTGGCTATGGCTACACCTTC.

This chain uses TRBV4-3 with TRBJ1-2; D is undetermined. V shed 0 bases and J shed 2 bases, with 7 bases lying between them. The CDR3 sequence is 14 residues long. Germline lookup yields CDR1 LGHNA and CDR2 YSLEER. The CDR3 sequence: CASSQDGSNYGYTF. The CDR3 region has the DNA TGCGCCAGCAGCCAAGATGGCAGCAACTATGGCTACACCTTC.

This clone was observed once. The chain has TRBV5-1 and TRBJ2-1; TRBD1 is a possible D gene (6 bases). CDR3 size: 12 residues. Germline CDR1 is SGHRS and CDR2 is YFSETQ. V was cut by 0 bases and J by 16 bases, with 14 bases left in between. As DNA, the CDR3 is TGCGCCAGCAGCTTGGGCACAGGGAGTCTATTCTTC. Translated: CASSLGTGSLFF.

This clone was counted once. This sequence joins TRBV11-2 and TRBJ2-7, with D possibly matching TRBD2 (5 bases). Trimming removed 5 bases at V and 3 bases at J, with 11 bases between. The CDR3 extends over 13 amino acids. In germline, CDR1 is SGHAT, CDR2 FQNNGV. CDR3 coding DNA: TGTGCCAGCAGCCTTCCTGGGAGCTACGAGCAGTACTTC. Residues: CASSLPGSYEQYF.

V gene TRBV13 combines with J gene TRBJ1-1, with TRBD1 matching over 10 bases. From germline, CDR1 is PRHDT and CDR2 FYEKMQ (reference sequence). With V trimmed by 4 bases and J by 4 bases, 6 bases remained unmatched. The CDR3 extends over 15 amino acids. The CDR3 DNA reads TGTGCCAGCAGCTCCCGGGACAGGGGCTTCACTGAAGCTTTCTTT. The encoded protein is CASSSRDRGFTEAFF.

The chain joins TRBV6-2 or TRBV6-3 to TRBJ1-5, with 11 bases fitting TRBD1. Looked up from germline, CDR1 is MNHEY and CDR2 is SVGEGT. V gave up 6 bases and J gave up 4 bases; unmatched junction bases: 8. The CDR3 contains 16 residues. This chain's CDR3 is CASSSLGQGENQPQHF. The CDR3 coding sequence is TGTGCCAGCAGCAGTCTGGGACAGGGGGAAAATCAGCCCCAGCATTTT.

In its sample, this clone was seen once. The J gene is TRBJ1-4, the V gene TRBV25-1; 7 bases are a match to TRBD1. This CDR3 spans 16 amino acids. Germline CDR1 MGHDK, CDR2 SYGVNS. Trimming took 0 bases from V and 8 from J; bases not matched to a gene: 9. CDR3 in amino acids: CASSEYQTGLGEKLFF. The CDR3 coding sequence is TGTGCCAGCAGTGAATACCAGACAGGGCTAGGGGAAAAACTGTTTTTT.

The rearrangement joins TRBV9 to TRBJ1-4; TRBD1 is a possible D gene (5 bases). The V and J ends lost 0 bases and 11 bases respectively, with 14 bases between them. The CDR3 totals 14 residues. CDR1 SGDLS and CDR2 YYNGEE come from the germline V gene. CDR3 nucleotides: TGTGCCAGCAGCGTAGGACCGTCGGGGCGGAAACTGTTTTTT. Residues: CASSVGPSGRKLFF.